This TCR beta chain is drawn from a study of T cell responses to AZD1222 COVID-19 vaccine. Study results and caveats: A reported finding is that nearly half of spike-specific TCRs target unmutated variant regions. Possibly, clonal diversity was underestimated; donors were largely white British and included more females.

CDR3 length equals 16 residues. Trimming stripped 6 bases from V and 2 bases from J, with 17 bases between. Germline loops: CDR1 MDHEN, CDR2 SYDVKM. The assay was immunoSEQ multiplex PCR, and TCRdb's table has in-frame clones only and misses some. This table holds about 160,000 clones, around 90% found once. On this clone: Its antigen is undetermined.

The clonotype originates from an adult in good health. This rearrangement joins TRBV28 to TRBJ2-4, with D possibly called TRBD1 or TRBD2 (6 bases each). Specimen: peripheral blood, collected on day 0 of MenACWY control vaccination. This CDR3 reads CASSIGGRVPKNIQYF. Here the CDR3 DNA reads TGTGCCAGCAGCATAGGGGGGCGCGTCCCCAAAAACATTCAGTACTTC.